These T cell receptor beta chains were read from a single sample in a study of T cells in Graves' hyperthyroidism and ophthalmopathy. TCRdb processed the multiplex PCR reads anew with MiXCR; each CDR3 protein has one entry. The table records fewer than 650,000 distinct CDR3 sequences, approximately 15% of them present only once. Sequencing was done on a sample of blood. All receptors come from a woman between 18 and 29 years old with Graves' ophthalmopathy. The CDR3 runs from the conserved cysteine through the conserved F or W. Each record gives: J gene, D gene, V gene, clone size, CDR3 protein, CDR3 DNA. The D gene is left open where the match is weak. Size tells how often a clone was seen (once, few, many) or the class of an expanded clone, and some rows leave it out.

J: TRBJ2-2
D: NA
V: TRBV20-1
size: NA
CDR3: CSAQPLGGELFF
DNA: TGCAGTGCCCAACCCTTGGGCGGGGAGCTGTTTTTT

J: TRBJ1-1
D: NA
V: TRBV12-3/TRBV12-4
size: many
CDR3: CASSLNDRAFF
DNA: TGTGCCAGCAGTTTGAACGATCGAGCTTTCTTT

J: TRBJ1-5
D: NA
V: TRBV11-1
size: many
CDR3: CASSRRSNQPQHF
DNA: TGTGCCAGCAGCCGGAGGAGCAATCAGCCCCAGCATTTT

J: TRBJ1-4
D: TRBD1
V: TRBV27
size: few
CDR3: CASRAIRDSEKLFF
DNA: TGTGCCAGCAGGGCAATCCGGGACAGTGAAAAACTGTTTTTT

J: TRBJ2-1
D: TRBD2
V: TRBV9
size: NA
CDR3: CASSASGSTHNEQFF
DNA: TGTGCCAGCAGCGCAAGCGGGAGCACCCACAATGAGCAGTTCTTC

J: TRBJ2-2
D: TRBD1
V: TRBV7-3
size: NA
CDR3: CASKQGRNTGELFF
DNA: TGTGCCAGCAAACAGGGGAGAAACACCGGGGAGCTGTTTTTT

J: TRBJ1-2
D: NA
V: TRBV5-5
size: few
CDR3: CASSLRGDAPYGYTF
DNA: TGTGCCAGCAGCTTACGGGGTGACGCGCCGTATGGCTACACCTTC

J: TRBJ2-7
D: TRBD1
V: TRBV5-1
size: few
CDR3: CASSFRDRDHEQYF
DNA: TGCGCCAGCAGTTTCCGGGACAGGGACCACGAGCAGTACTTC

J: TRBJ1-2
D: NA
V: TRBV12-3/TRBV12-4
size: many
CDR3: CASLPAGFGYGYTF
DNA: TGTGCCAGCCTACCAGCAGGTTTCGGCTATGGCTACACCTTC

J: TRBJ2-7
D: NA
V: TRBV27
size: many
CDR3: CASSLRGDLNFYEQYF
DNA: TGTGCCAGCAGTTTAAGAGGTGACTTGAATTTCTACGAGCAGTACTTC

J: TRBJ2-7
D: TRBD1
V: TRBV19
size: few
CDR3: CASSTSHQGAERYEQYF
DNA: TGTGCCAGTAGTACATCACACCAGGGGGCGGAAAGGTACGAGCAGTACTTC

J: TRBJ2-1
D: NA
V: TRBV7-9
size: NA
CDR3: CASIGTRGEGGNEQFF
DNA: TGTGCCAGCATAGGTACTCGCGGGGAGGGGGGGAATGAGCAGTTCTTC

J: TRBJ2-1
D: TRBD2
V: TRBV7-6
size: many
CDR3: CASSSTSGKRSYNEQFF
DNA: TGTGCCAGCAGCTCTACTAGCGGGAAAAGGTCCTACAATGAGCAGTTCTTC

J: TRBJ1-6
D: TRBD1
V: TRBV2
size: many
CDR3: CASISGQGVGNSPLHF
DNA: TGTGCCAGCATTTCAGGACAGGGAGTGGGTAATTCACCCCTCCACTTT

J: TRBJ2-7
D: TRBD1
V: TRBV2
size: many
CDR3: CASSERTGGYEQYF
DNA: TGTGCCAGCAGTGAGAGGACAGGGGGATACGAGCAGTACTTC

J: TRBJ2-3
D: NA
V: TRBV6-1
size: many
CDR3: CASSRRGTDTQYF
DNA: TGTGCCAGCAGCCGTCGGGGTACAGATACGCAGTATTTT

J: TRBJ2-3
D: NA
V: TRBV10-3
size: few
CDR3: CAISESKGAVEYF
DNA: TGTGCCATCAGTGAGTCGAAAGGGGCCGTGGAGTATTTT

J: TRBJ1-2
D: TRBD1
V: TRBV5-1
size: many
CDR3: CASSLGDRGYGYTF
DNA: TGCGCCAGCAGCTTGGGGGACAGGGGCTATGGCTACACCTTC

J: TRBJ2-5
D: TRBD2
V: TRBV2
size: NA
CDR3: CASSRGTSGAQETQYF
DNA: TGTGCCAGCAGTCGCGGGACTAGCGGGGCCCAAGAGACCCAGTACTTC

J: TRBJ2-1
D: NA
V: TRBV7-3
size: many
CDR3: CASSLTADPENEQFF
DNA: TGTGCCAGCAGCTTAACTGCGGACCCTGAGAATGAGCAGTTCTTC

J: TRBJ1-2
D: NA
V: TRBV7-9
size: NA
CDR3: CASSAPPGYTF
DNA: TGTGCCAGCAGCGCGCCCCCCGGCTACACCTTC

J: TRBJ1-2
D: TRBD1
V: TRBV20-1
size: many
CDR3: CSASRGPGYTF
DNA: TGCAGTGCTAGTAGGGGGCCTGGCTACACCTTC

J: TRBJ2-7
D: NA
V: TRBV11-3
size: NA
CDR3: CASRRGRPSSYEQYF
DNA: TGTGCCAGCAGAAGGGGCAGACCTAGCTCCTACGAGCAGTACTTC

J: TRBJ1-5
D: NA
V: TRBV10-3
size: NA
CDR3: CAIRGALVADQPQHF
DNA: TGTGCCATCAGGGGCGCCTTGGTTGCCGATCAGCCCCAGCATTTT

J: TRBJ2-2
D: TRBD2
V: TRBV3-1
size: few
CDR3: CASSQGAGENTGELFF
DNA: TGTGCCAGCAGCCAAGGAGCGGGGGAGAACACCGGGGAGCTGTTTTTT